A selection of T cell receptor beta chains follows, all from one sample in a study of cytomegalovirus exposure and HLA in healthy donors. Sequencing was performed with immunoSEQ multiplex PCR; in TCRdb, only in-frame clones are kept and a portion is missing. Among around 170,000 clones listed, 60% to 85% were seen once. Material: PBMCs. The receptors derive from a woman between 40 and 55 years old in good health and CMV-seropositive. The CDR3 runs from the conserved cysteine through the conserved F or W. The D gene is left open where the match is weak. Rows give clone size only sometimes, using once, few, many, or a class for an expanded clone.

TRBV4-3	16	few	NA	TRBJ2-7	TGCGCCAGCAGCCCCCTCAACGGTGATACCTACTACGAGCAGTACTTC	CASSPLNGDTYYEQYF
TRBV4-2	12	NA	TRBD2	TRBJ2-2	TGTGCCAGCAGCCAAGATCGGGGGGAGCTGCTTTTT	CASSQDRGELLF
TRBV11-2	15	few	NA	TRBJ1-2	TGTGCCAGCAGCTTAGCATCAGGCAAGGATTATGGCTACACCTTC	CASSLASGKDYGYTF
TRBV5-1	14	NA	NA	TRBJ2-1	TGCGCCAGCAGCCCCCTCGACAGGAACAATGAGCAGTTCTTC	CASSPLDRNNEQFF
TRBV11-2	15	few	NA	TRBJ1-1	TGTGCCAGCAGCTTAGATCCTCAGGGGAACACTGAAGCTTTCTTT	CASSLDPQGNTEAFF
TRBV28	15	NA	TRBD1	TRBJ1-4	TGTGCCAGCAGTGGCCGCGGGACAGGGGATGAAAAACTGTTTTTT	CASSGRGTGDEKLFF
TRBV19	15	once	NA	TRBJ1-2	TGTGCCAGTAGTGTTTGGGGCGCTGATAGCTCTGGCTACACCTTC	CASSVWGADSSGYTF
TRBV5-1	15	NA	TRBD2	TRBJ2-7	TGCGCCAGCAGCTCATCCGGGGGGGTGAACTACGAGCAGTACTTC	CASSSSGGVNYEQYF
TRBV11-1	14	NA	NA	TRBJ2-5	TGTGCCAGCAGCCCGCCCTCCAAGAGGGAGACCCAGTACTTC	CASSPPSKRETQYF
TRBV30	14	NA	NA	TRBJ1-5	TGTGCCTGGAGTGGTTCAGGGAACAATCAGCCCCAGCATTTT	CAWSGSGNNQPQHF
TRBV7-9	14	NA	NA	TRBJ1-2	TGTGCCAGCAGCGAAAATTATTCAGGGTATGGCTACACCTTC	CASSENYSGYGYTF
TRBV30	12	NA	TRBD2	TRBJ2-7	TGTGCCTGGAATTGGGAGGGGTACGAGCAGTACTTC	CAWNWEGYEQYF
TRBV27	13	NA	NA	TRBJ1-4	TGTGCCAGCAGTAAAAGACGAGGAGAAAAACTGTTTTTT	CASSKRRGEKLFF
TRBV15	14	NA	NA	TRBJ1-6	TGTGCCACCGGAGGCCGGGATTATAATTCACCCCTCCACTTT	CATGGRDYNSPLHF
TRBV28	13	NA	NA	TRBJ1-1	TGTGCCAGCAGTTTCGCTATGAACACTGAAGCTTTCTTT	CASSFAMNTEAFF
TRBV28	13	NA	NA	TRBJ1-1	TGTGCCAGCAGCCCGGAGGTGAACACTGAAGCTTTCTTT	CASSPEVNTEAFF
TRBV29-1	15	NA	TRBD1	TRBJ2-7	TGCAGCGTTGAAGAGATTCACAGGGGAACCTACGAGCAGTACTTC	CSVEEIHRGTYEQYF
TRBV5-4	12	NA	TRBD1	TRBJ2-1	TGTGCCAGCAGCCCCTGGACAGGCGAGCAGTTCTTC	CASSPWTGEQFF
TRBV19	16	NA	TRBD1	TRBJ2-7	TGTGCCAGTAGTTATTCCTCCGGGACAGGGGCCTACGAGCAGTACTTC	CASSYSSGTGAYEQYF
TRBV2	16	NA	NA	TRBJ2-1	TGTGCCAGCAGTGAAATAGTAGCGGCCCGCTACAATGAGCAGTTCTTC	CASSEIVAARYNEQFF
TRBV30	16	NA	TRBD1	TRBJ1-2	TGTGCCTGGAGTGTTTTATTCGGGGGACAGAACTATGGCTACACCTTC	CAWSVLFGGQNYGYTF
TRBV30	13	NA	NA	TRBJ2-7	TGTGCACTCGGTACGTCAATGGGGGCCGAGCAGTACTTC	CALGTSMGAEQYF
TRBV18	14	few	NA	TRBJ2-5	TGTGCCAGCTCACCTCTTAGCGGAGAAGAGACCCAGTACTTC	CASSPLSGEETQYF